A single sample is the source of the 24 T cell receptor beta chains below, sequenced in a study of blood T cell repertoires in COVID-19. Method: immunoSEQ multiplex PCR; TCRdb's copy keeps in-frame clones and lacks some. Of around 110,000 clones in the sample, roughly 83% were seen once. The sample was peripheral blood. The receptors derive from a woman in her sixties or seventies with acute or convalescent COVID-19.

The chain uses TRBV7-8 and TRBJ2-7; the D gene is possibly TRBD1 (5 bases). V gave up 5 bases and J gave up 6 bases, with 11 bases separating them. CDR1 is SGHVS, CDR2 FQNEAQ, per germline. The CDR3 runs 12 residues. The CDR3 is CASSLLRGEQYF. CDR3 sequence (DNA): TGTGCCAGCAGCCTTTTAAGGGGCGAGCAGTACTTC.

Notes on this clone: Other DNA variants within this sample encode the same CDR3. The chain uses TRBV6-5 and TRBJ1-5; 11 bases fit TRBD1. Trimming cost V 6 bases and J 4 bases; bases outside gene matches: 2. Looked up from germline, CDR1 is MNHEY and CDR2 is SVGAGI. The CDR3 runs 14 residues. The CDR3 loop reads CASRGTGGNQPQHF. CDR3 sequence (DNA): TGTGCCAGCAGGGGGACAGGGGGGAATCAGCCCCAGCATTTT.

The chain employs TRBV5-1 and TRBJ1-1; D call uncertain. V gave up 0 bases and J gave up 0 bases, with 6 bases separating them. CDR1 and CDR2 from the germline V gene are SGHRS and YFSETQ. This CDR3 is 14 amino acids long. Written as DNA, the CDR3 is TGCGCCAGCAGCTTGGCAAGCTTGAACACTGAAGCTTTCTTT. Encoded protein: CASSLASLNTEAFF. Full variable domain (outside the CDR3, taken from reference TRBV5-1 and TRBJ1-1): KAGVTQTPRYLIKTRGQQVTLSCSPISGHRSVSWYQQTPGQGLQFLFEYFSETQRNKGNFPGRFSGRQFSNSRSEMNVSTLELGDSALYLCASSLASLNTEAFFGQGTRLTVV.

The chain links TRBV21-1 to TRBJ2-5; no DNA check was done on the table's D call, TRBD2. TRBV21-1 is designated a pseudogene. CDR3 length equals 14 residues. The CDR3 DNA sequence: TGTGCCAGCAGCGGCCGACTAGCGGGAGAGACCCAGTACTTC. This codes for CASSGRLAGETQYF.

The CDR3 DNA is TGTGCCAGCAGCCAAGAGGACAGGGGGAACACTGAAGCTTTCTTT. It encodes CASSQEDRGNTEAFF. The chain combines TRBV3-1 (or the pseudogene TRBV3-2) with TRBJ1-1, with 9 nucleotides matching TRBD1. The germline V gene encodes CDR1 LGHDT and CDR2 YNNKEL (reference sequence). V trimming: 0 bases; J trimming: 1 base; junction bases outside the gene matches: 0. This CDR3 is built from 15 residues.

The chain has TRBV5-1 and TRBJ1-2; 9 bases match TRBD1. Germline CDR1 is SGHRS and CDR2 is YFSETQ. Losses at the gene ends were 0 bases for V and 1 base for J; bases not matched to a gene: 1. The length of the CDR3 is 15 residues. CDR3 protein: CASSLETGGNYGYTF. The CDR3 DNA is TGCGCCAGCAGCTTGGAGACAGGGGGTAACTATGGCTACACCTTC.

V and J are TRBV11-2 and TRBJ2-1; TRBD2 is a possible D gene (6 bases). Looked up from germline, CDR1 is SGHAT and CDR2 is FQNNGV. The CDR3 consists of 15 residues. V gave up 4 bases and J gave up 5 bases, with 15 bases separating them. CDR3 DNA: TGTGCCAGCAGCTCGGACTACTCTGGCGACAATGAGCAGTTCTTC. Protein sequence: CASSSDYSGDNEQFF.

The chain links TRBV2 to TRBJ1-2; 9 positions agree with TRBD1. Germline V CDR1 and CDR2: SNHLY, FYNNEI. The ends lost 6 bases at V and 2 bases at J; junction bases unmatched: 1. This CDR3 has 13 residues. The chain's CDR3 is CASSGQGNYGYTF. In nucleotides, the CDR3 is TGTGCCAGCAGCGGACAGGGGAACTATGGCTACACCTTC.

The J gene is TRBJ1-1, the V gene TRBV6-5, with 8 bases that match TRBD1. V lost 6 bases, J lost 5 bases, and 11 bases stayed unmatched. The CDR3 covers 15 residues. Germline values: CDR1 MNHEY, CDR2 SVGAGI. CDR3 sequence reads: CASSSNTGGKTEAFF. DNA of the CDR3: TGTGCCAGCAGCTCGAACACAGGGGGAAAGACTGAAGCTTTCTTT.

CDR3 sequence: CASATGLAGGMQYF. The CDR3 DNA sequence: TGTGCCAGCGCGACAGGACTAGCGGGGGGAATGCAGTATTTT. The rearrangement uses TRBV2 and TRBJ2-3, with 14 bases that match TRBD2. CDR1 SNHLY and CDR2 FYNNEI come from the germline V gene. The CDR3 extends over 14 amino acids. V lost 8 bases to trimming and J lost 11 bases; unmatched junction nucleotides: 9.

The genes are TRBV12-3 or TRBV12-4 and TRBJ2-1, with TRBD1 identical over 7 bases. This CDR3 comprises 13 residues. With 7 bases clipped from V and 3 bases from J, the junction kept 3 bases outside the gene matches. In nucleotides, the CDR3 is TGTGCCAGCACCCGGGACAGCTACAATGAGCAGTTCTTC. Its translation is CASTRDSYNEQFF.

CDR3 loop: CASSREGLLISSTDTQYF. The CDR3 nucleotides read TGTGCCAGCAGCCGGGAGGGCCTCCTGATTTCTAGCACAGATACGCAGTATTTT. V and J are TRBV7-9 and TRBJ2-3; TRBD2 agrees at 8 bases. V dropped 5 bases and J dropped 0; count of bases not matched to a gene: 13. The V gene's germline CDR1 is SEHNR and CDR2 FQNEAQ (reference sequence). This CDR3 has 18 residues.

The chain couples TRBV19 to TRBJ2-3, with D possibly being TRBD2 (6 bases). Trimming took 10 bases from V and 2 from J, leaving 13 bases between them. CDR1 LNHDA and CDR2 SQIVND come from the germline V gene (reference sequence). This CDR3 contains 13 residues. The CDR3 DNA sequence: TGTGCCACCTCGGGCGGGGCCACAGATACGCAGTATTTT. This translates into CATSGGATDTQYF.

Only a few counts were recorded for this clone. The gene calls are TRBV10-3 and TRBJ2-7, with TRBD1 as a possible D gene (5 bases). Germline V gene data show CDR1 as ENHRY and CDR2 as SYGVKD. CDR3 length equals 12 residues. V was clipped by 6 bases and J by 4 bases, with 10 bases between them. The DNA for the CDR3 is TGTGCCATCAGATCGCAGGGTTACGAGCAGTACTTC. It encodes CAIRSQGYEQYF.

The chain is built from TRBV28 and TRBJ2-7; tentatively, D is TRBD1 (6 bases). The CDR3 runs to 15 residues. The V end lost 3 bases, the J end lost 1 base, and 13 bases lay between the germline ends. Germline lookup yields CDR1 MDHEN and CDR2 SYDVKM. CDR3 in DNA: TGTGCCAGCAGTTTCAGCAGGGGAGTATCCTACGAGCAGTACTTC. This sequence encodes CASSFSRGVSYEQYF. Together with reference TRBV28 and TRBJ2-7, the CDR3 gives the full variable domain: DVKVTQSSRYLVKRTGEKVFLECVQDMDHENMFWYRQDPGLGLRLIYFSYDVKMKEKGDIPEGYSVSREKKERFSLILESASTNQTSMYLCASSFSRGVSYEQYFGPGTRLTVT.

In nucleotides, the CDR3 is TGTGCCAGCAGCCCCGGGGTAGGTGGATACAATGAGCAGTTCTTC. Residues: CASSPGVGGYNEQFF. V usage is TRBV2 and J usage is TRBJ2-1; perhaps TRBD2 as D (5 bases). Trimming took 6 bases from V and 4 from J, leaving 16 bases between them. The germline CDR1 and CDR2 sequences are SNHLY and FYNNEI. This CDR3 region has 15 residues.

CDR3 coding DNA: TGTGCCAGCAGCTTGGTTATACAGGGGCCTTCGACCCAGTACTTC. Its protein is CASSLVIQGPSTQYF. This chain joins TRBV5-6 and TRBJ2-5, with TRBD1 identical over 7 bases. The junction had 9 bases not matched to a gene; V was cut back by 0 bases and J by 7 bases. In germline, CDR1 is SGHDT, CDR2 YYEEEE. This CDR3 has 15 residues.

V gene TRBV2 combines with J gene TRBJ1-1, with D possibly being TRBD1 (5 bases). Germline assignment: CDR1 SNHLY and CDR2 FYNNEI. CDR3 length: 15 amino acids. V was trimmed by 7 bases and J by 1 base, leaving 16 bases between them. The CDR3 sequence is CASILRGGRNTEAFF. Here the CDR3 DNA reads TGTGCCAGCATCTTAAGGGGAGGGAGGAACACTGAAGCTTTCTTT.

In DNA form, the CDR3 reads TGTGCCAGCAGTTACTCCTCTGGCAGGACCTACGAGCAGTACTTC. Protein: CASSYSSGRTYEQYF. The chain employs TRBV6-5 and TRBJ2-7; D unclear. Trimming removed 0 bases from V and 2 bases from J, with 11 bases in between. CDR1 and CDR2 (germline): MNHEY, SVGAGI. CDR3 size: 15 residues.

This sequence joins TRBV7-8 and TRBJ1-5; D is ambiguous. From germline, CDR1 is SGHVS and CDR2 FQNEAQ. V lost 1 base to trimming and J lost 4 bases, with 5 bases between them. The CDR3 length is 13 residues. CDR3 sequence reads: CASSLGENQPQHF. The CDR3 DNA follows: TGTGCCAGCAGCTTAGGTGAGAATCAGCCCCAGCATTTT.

The V gene is TRBV5-6, the J gene TRBJ2-1; 9 bases align to TRBD1. Per the germline V gene, CDR1 is SGHDT and CDR2 is YYEEEE. The CDR3 loop spans 16 amino acids. Germline trimming cut 1 base from V and 3 bases from J; bases unmatched to any gene: 5. The CDR3 region is CASSLSDRGDYNEQFF. CDR3 coding DNA: TGTGCCAGCAGCTTGTCGGACAGGGGCGACTACAATGAGCAGTTCTTC. The full variable domain, its missing parts supplied by reference TRBV5-6 and TRBJ2-1, is DAGVTQSPTHLIKTRGQQVTLRCSPKSGHDTVSWYQQALGQGPQFIFQYYEEEERQRGNFPDRFSGHQFPNYSSELNVNALLLGDSALYLCASSLSDRGDYNEQFFGPGTRLTVL.

This clone was picked up many times. The chain has TRBV20-1 and TRBJ2-5; no clear D. V was trimmed by 3 bases and J by 5 bases, leaving 16 bases between them. In germline, CDR1 is DFQATT, CDR2 SNEGSKA (reference sequence). The CDR3 sequence is 14 residues long. CDR3 in DNA: TGCAGTGCTAGTCCTTCCGGCCCCGGGGAGACCCAGTACTTC. Amino acid sequence: CSASPSGPGETQYF.

V usage is TRBV11-2 and J usage is TRBJ2-3; 7 positions agree with TRBD1. Germline V gives CDR1 SGHAT, CDR2 FQNNGV. V lost 5 bases to trimming and J lost 6 bases; unmatched junction nucleotides: 14. This CDR3 contains 16 residues. DNA for the CDR3: TGTGCCAGCAGCAACGCTCGCGGAGGACAGGTCGATACGCAGTATTTT. Its protein product is CASSNARGGQVDTQYF.

The chain is built from TRBV5-4 and TRBJ2-3; 12 bases fit TRBD2. Germline V gene sequence: CDR1 SGHNT, CDR2 YYREEE (reference sequence). The CDR3 extends over 17 amino acids. J was trimmed by 2 bases and V by 2 bases; bases with no gene match: 6. CDR3 DNA sequence: TGTGCCAGCAGCTTAAGACTAGCGGGAGCTCCCACAGATACGCAGTATTTT. This translates into CASSLRLAGAPTDTQYF.